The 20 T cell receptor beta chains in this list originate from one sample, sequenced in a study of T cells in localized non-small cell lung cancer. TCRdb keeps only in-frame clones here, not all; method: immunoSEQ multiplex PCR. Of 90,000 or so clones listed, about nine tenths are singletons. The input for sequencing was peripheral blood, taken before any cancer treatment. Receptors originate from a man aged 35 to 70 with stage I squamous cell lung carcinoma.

The CDR3 bases are TGTGCCAGCAGCTTGCGGCTCCGGGGCGAGCAGTACTTC. It encodes CASSLRLRGEQYF. This chain connects TRBV5-6 to TRBJ2-7, with TRBD2 as a possible D gene (5 bases). V lost 1 base and J lost 6, with 11 bases in between. The CDR3 sequence is 13 residues long. CDR1 is SGHDT, CDR2 YYEEEE, per germline.

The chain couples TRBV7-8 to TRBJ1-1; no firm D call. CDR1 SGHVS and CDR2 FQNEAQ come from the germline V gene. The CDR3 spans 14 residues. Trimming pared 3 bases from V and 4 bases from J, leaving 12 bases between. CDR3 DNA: TGTGCCAGCAGCTTCGCCATCGGCGGCACTGAAGCTTTCTTT. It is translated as CASSFAIGGTEAFF.

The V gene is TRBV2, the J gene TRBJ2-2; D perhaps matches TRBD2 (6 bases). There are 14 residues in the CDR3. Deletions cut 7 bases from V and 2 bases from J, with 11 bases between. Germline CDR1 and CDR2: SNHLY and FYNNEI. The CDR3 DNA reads TGTGCCAGCAAGGGACTGCTAAACACCGGGGAGCTGTTTTTT. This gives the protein CASKGLLNTGELFF.

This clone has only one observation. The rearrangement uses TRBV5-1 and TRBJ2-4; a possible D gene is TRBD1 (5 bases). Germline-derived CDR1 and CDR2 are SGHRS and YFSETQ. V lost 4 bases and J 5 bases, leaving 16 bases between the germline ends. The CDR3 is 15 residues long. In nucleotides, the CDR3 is TGCGCCAGCAGCCCGTACAAGGGGTTCCAAAACATTCAGTACTTC. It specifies CASSPYKGFQNIQYF.

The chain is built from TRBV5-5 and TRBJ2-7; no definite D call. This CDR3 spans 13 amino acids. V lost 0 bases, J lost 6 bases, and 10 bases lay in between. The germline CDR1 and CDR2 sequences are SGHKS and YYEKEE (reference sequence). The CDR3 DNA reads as TGTGCCAGCAGCTTGGTGTGGGGTTTCGAGCAGTACTTC. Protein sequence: CASSLVWGFEQYF.

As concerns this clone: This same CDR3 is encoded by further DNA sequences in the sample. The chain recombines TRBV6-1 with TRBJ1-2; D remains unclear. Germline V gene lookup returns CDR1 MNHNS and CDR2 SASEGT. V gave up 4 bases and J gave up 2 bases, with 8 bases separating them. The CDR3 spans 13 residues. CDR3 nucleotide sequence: TGTGCCAGCAGTGTCGGCGGGAACTATGGCTACACCTTC. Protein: CASSVGGNYGYTF.

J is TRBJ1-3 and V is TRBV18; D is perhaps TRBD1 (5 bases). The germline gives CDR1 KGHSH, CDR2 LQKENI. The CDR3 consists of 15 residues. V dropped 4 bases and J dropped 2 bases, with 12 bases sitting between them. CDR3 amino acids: CASSQSGTAGNTIYF. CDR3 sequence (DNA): TGTGCCAGCTCACAATCAGGGACGGCTGGAAACACCATATATTTT.

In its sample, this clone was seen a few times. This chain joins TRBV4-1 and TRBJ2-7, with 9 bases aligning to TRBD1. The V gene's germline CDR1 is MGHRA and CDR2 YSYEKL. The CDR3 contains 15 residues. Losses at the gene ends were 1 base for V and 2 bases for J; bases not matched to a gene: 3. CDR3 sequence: CASSQGTGAPYEQYF. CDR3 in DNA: TGCGCCAGCAGCCAAGGGACAGGGGCACCCTACGAGCAGTACTTC.

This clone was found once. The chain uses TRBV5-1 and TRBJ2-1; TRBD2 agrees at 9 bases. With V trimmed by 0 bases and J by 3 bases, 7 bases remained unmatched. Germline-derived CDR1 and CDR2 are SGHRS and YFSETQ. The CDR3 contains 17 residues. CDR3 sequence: CASSLARLAGLYNEQFF. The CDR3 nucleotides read TGCGCCAGCAGCTTGGCCCGGCTAGCGGGGCTCTACAATGAGCAGTTCTTC.

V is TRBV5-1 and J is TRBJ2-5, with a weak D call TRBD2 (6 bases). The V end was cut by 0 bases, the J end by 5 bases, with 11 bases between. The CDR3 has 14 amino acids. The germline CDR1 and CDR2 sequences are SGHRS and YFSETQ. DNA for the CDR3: TGCGCCAGCAGCTTGGGGGGCGGGGAGGAGACCCAGTACTTC. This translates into CASSLGGGEETQYF.

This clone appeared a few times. As DNA, the CDR3 is TGTGCCAGCAGCTATTCGACAGGACAGGGGACTGAAGCTTTCTTT. The encoded protein is CASSYSTGQGTEAFF. This chain links TRBV7-9 with TRBJ1-1; TRBD1 aligns across 9 bases. The ends lost 4 bases at V and 5 bases at J; junction bases unmatched: 8. The CDR3 contains 15 residues. Germline CDR1 reads SEHNR; CDR2 reads FQNEAQ (reference sequence). The full variable domain, with the rest looked up from reference TRBV7-9 and TRBJ1-1, is DTGVSQNPRHKITKRGQNVTFRCDPISEHNRLYWYRQTLGQGPEFLTYFQNEAQLEKSRLLSDRFSAERPKGSFSTLEIQRTEQGDSAMYLCASSYSTGQGTEAFFGQGTRLTVV.

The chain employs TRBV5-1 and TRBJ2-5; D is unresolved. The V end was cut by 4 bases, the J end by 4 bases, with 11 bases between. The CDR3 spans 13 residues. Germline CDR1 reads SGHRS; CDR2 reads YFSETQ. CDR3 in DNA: TGCGCCAGCAGCGAACTCAATGGAGAGACCCAGTACTTC. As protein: CASSELNGETQYF.

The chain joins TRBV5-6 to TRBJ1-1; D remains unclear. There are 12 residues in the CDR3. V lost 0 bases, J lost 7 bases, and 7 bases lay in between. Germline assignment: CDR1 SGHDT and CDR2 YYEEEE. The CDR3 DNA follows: TGTGCCAGCAGCTTGGGGGGTTATGAAGCTTTCTTT. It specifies CASSLGGYEAFF.

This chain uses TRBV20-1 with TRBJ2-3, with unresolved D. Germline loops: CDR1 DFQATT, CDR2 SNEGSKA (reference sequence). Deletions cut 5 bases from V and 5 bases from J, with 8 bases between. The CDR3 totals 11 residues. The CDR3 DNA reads TGCAGTGCTCCCCGAATAGATACGCAGTATTTT. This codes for CSAPRIDTQYF.

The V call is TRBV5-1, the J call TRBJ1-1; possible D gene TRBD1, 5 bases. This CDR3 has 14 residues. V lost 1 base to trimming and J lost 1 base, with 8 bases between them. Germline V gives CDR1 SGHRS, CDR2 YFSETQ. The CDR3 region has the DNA TGCGCCAGCAGCTTGATTAGGGGGAACACTGAAGCTTTCTTT. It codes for CASSLIRGNTEAFF.

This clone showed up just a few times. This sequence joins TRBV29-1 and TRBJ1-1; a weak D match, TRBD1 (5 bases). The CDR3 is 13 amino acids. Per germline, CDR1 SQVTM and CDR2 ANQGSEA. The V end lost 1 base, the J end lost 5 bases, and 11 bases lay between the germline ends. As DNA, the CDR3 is TGCAGCGTTGAAGTGACAGAAGGGACTGAAGCTTTCTTT. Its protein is CSVEVTEGTEAFF.

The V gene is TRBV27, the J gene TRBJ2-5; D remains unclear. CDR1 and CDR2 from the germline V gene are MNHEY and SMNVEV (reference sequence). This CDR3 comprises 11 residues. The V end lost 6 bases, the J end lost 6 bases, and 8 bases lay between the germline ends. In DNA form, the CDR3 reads TGTGCCAGCAGGGTTTCGCAGACCCAGTACTTC. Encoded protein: CASRVSQTQYF.

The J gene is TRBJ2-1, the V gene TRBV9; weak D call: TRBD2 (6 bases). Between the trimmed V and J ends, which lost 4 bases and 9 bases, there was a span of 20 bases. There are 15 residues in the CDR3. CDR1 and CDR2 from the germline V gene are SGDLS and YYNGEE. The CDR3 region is CASSPQTSSFGEQFF. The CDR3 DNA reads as TGTGCCAGCAGCCCCCAGACTAGTTCATTCGGTGAGCAGTTCTTC.

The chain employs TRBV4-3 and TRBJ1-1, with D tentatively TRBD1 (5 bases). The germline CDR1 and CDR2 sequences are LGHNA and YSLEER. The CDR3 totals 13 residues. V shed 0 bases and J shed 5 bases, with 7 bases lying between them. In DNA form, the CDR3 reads TGCGCCAGCAGCCAAGATGGGGCTACTGAAGCTTTCTTT. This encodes CASSQDGATEAFF.

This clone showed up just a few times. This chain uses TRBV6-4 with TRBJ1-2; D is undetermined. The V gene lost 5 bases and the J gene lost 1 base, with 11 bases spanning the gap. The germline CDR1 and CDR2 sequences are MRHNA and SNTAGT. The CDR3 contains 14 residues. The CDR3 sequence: CASSPSADNYGYTF. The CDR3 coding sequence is TGTGCCAGCAGTCCGTCGGCAGATAACTATGGCTACACCTTC.